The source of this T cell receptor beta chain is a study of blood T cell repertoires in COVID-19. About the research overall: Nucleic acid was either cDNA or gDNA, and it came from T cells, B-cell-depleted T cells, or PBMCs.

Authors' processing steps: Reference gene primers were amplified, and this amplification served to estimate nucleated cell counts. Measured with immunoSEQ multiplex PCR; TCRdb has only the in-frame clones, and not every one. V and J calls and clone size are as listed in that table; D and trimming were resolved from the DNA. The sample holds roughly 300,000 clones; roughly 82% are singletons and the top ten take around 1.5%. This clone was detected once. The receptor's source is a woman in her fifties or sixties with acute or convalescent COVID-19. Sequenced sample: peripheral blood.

This chain's CDR3 is CASSEGLAGVYIQYF. The CDR3 nucleotides are TGTGCCAGCAGTGAGGGACTAGCGGGAGTCTACATTCAGTACTTC. The rearrangement links TRBV2 to TRBJ2-4, with 14 positions matching TRBD2. The ends lost 3 bases at V and 8 bases at J; junction bases unmatched: 3. The CDR3 extends over 15 amino acids. The germline V gene encodes CDR1 SNHLY and CDR2 FYNNEI.